What follows describes a single TCR beta chain. These data originate in a study of beta chain features in type 1 diabetes. Isolated RNA was reverse transcribed in full, so expressed TCRB transcripts were sequenced. Measured with immunoSEQ multiplex PCR; TCRdb has only the in-frame clones, and not every one. The table lists under 300,000 clones, around 26% of them singletons. The CDR3 is 17 residues long. Per the germline V gene, CDR1 is SGHRS and CDR2 is YFSETQ. Trimming cost V 3 bases and J 4 bases; bases outside gene matches: 14. The sequence was obtained from a man in his thirties or forties in good health. Sequencing used central memory CD4+ T cells from blood. The V call is TRBV5-1, the J call TRBJ2-5; 8 nucleotides match TRBD2. CDR3 sequence: CASSSGLGNLGGETQYF. CDR3 DNA sequence: TGCGCCAGCAGCTCGGGACTAGGGAACTTGGGGGGAGAGACCCAGTACTTC. Using reference TRBV5-1 and TRBJ2-5 for the parts outside the CDR3, the full variable domain is KAGVTQTPRYLIKTRGQQVTLSCSPISGHRSVSWYQQTPGQGLQFLFEYFSETQRNKGNFPGRFSGRQFSNSRSEMNVSTLELGDSALYLCASSSGLGNLGGETQYFGPGTRLLVL.